Listed below are T cell receptor beta chains from one sample, sequenced in a study of CD4 T cells in relation to SARS-CoV-2 and coronaviruses. The antigens for these receptors are not known. Data came from immunoSEQ multiplex PCR; TCRdb stores just in-frame clones and leaves some out. This sample yields roughly 30,000 clones, of which over 65% are seen a single time; 20% to 25% belongs to the top ten. The source material was CD4+ T cells from PBMCs, cultured in vitro. These receptor sequences come from a human donor in good health. The CDR3 runs from the conserved cysteine through the conserved F or W. A D gene is named only where the DNA matches it firmly. Rows give clone size only sometimes, using once, few, many, or a class for an expanded clone.

v_call	d_call	j_call	clone_size	cdr3_nt	cdr3_aa
TRBV6-1	-	TRBJ1-2	-	TGTGCCAGCAGTGAATTAGGTATTTCGAACTATGGCTACACCTTC	CASSELGISNYGYTF
TRBV2	-	TRBJ2-7	few	TGTGCCAGCAGCATGAGCTCCTACGAGCAGTACTTC	CASSMSSYEQYF
TRBV29-1	-	TRBJ2-4	-	TGCAGCGCCACGGACCGAGGGGGCAAAAACATTCAGTACTTC	CSATDRGGKNIQYF
TRBV4-2	-	TRBJ2-5	-	TGTGCCAGCAGCCAAGACCCAGGGGGGACAGAGACCCAGTACTTC	CASSQDPGGTETQYF
TRBV27	-	TRBJ1-5	-	TGTGCCAGCAGTAATTATGGGCGGCCCCAGCATTTT	CASSNYGRPQHF
TRBV14	-	TRBJ2-7	-	TGTGCCAGCAGCCAAGATGGGGCCAGGGCCACCTCCTACGAGCAGTACTTC	CASSQDGARATSYEQYF
TRBV15	-	TRBJ2-7	-	TGTGCCACCAGCAGACTACAGGGATACGAGCAGTACTTC	CATSRLQGYEQYF
TRBV4-1	-	TRBJ1-2	-	TGCGCCAGCAGCCAATCGGGACCCTTCAGGAACTATGGCTACACCTTC	CASSQSGPFRNYGYTF
TRBV7-2	-	TRBJ2-3	-	TGTGCCAGCAGCTTGGGGGCGAGGAGGTTCGAAGATACGCAGTATTTT	CASSLGARRFEDTQYF
TRBV20-1	TRBD2	TRBJ2-7	once	TGCAGTGCTAGTCCGGGACTAGCGGGGAAGGAGTACTTC	CSASPGLAGKEYF
TRBV2	TRBD2	TRBJ2-5	-	TGTGCCAGCAGTGAAGGCCTAGCGGGGTTCCAAGAGACCCAGTACTTC	CASSEGLAGFQETQYF
TRBV4-1	-	TRBJ1-3	-	TGCGCCAGCAGCCAAGAATTGAGAAACACCATATATTTT	CASSQELRNTIYF
TRBV4-1	-	TRBJ1-2	-	TGCGCCAGCAGCCAAGTGTCCCAGGCCTACTATGGCTACACCTTC	CASSQVSQAYYGYTF
TRBV4-3	-	TRBJ1-6	-	TGCGCCAGCAGCCAAGATGCCGGGGGGGCGAGTTCACCCCTCCACTTT	CASSQDAGGASSPLHF
TRBV6-6	TRBD1	TRBJ1-2	-	TGTGCCAGCAGGATTCAGGGGGCGAACTATGGCTACACCTTC	CASRIQGANYGYTF
TRBV19	TRBD1	TRBJ1-5	-	TGTGCCACCGGCGGACAGGGTGGTAGCCAGCCCCAGCATTTT	CATGGQGGSQPQHF
TRBV27	-	TRBJ2-1	few	TGTGCCAGCAGGAGGGGGGGCTACAATGAGCAGTTCTTC	CASRRGGYNEQFF
TRBV19	-	TRBJ2-1	-	TGTGCCGGGTCCGTCTGGGCAGGGTACAATGAGCAGTTCTTC	CAGSVWAGYNEQFF
TRBV18	-	TRBJ1-2	-	TGTGCCAGCTCACTACAGGATAACTATGGCTACACCTTC	CASSLQDNYGYTF
TRBV5-1	TRBD2	TRBJ2-7	-	TGCGCCAGCAGCTTGGCCACGGGGGGAACCTACGAGCAGTACTTC	CASSLATGGTYEQYF
TRBV9	TRBD1	TRBJ2-2	-	TGTGCCAGCAGCGTTGGAATCCAGACAGGGTTCGGCGGGGAGCTGTTTTTT	CASSVGIQTGFGGELFF
TRBV24-1	-	TRBJ2-1	-	TGTGCCACCAGTGAATGTTTCGGGGCGAGCTCCTACAATGAGCAGTTCTTC	CATSECFGASSYNEQFF